This T cell receptor beta chain derives from a study of blood T cell repertoires in COVID-19. Study context: The samples span acute and convalescent COVID-19 from the United States, Italy and Spain.

As processed by the authors: Estimation of nucleated cell counts was performed using reference gene primer amplification. Using immunoSEQ multiplex PCR, the repertoire was profiled, and TCRdb retains in-frame clones only, with some absent. That table supplies the V and J calls and clone size; D and trimming were determined from the DNA. The sample gives about 160,000 clones, roughly 85% of which show up once; about 3.5% is in the top ten. Deletions cut 1 base from V and 5 bases from J, with 7 bases between. Germline V CDR1 and CDR2: SGHRS, YFSETQ. The CDR3 is 13 residues long. The sample comprised peripheral blood. The chain has TRBV5-1 and TRBJ1-5; D gene uncertain. This clonotype was obtained from a human donor with acute or convalescent COVID-19. The donor label of this sample is uncertain. CDR3 region: CASSLHGDQPQHF. For the CDR3, the DNA is TGCGCCAGCAGCTTGCACGGAGATCAGCCCCAGCATTTT.